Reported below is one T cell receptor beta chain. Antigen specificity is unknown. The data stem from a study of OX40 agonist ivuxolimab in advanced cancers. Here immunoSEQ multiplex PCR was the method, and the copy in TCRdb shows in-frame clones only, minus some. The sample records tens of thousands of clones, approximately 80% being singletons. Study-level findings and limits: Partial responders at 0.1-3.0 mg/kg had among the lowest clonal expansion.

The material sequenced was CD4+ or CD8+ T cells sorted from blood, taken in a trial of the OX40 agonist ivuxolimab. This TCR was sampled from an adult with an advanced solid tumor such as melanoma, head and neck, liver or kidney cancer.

The CDR3 loop reads CAWSQPGHTEAFF. CDR3 in DNA: TGTGCCTGGAGCCAACCAGGCCACACTGAAGCTTTCTTT. The chain carries TRBV30 and TRBJ1-1; D not certain. The CDR3 spans 13 residues. The germline V and J ends were trimmed by 3 bases and 3 bases, with 11 bases remaining between them. Per germline, CDR1 GTSNPN and CDR2 SVGIG (reference sequence).